These 21 T cell receptor beta chains came from one sample sequenced in a study of glioma-infiltrating T cells after dendritic cell vaccination. The table came from immunoSEQ multiplex PCR; TCRdb's copy has only in-frame clones and leaves some out. The sample records around 90,000 clones, approximately 75% being singletons. Time point here: after dendritic cell vaccination, including at tumor progression/relapse. The sequencing here drew on blood, taken after dendritic cell vaccination. The receptors shown here come from a human donor with glioblastoma.

J is TRBJ2-1 and V is TRBV19; TRBD2 matches at 13 bases. The trim removed 5 bases at V and 7 bases at J, leaving 8 bases unmatched. The CDR3 is 16 amino acids. Germline V CDR1 and CDR2: LNHDA, SQIVND (reference sequence). The CDR3 is CASSGGGTSGKNEQFF. In DNA form, the CDR3 reads TGTGCCAGTAGTGGGGGTGGGACTAGCGGGAAGAATGAGCAGTTCTTC. Together with reference TRBV19 and TRBJ2-1, the CDR3 gives the full variable domain: DGGITQSPKYLFRKEGQNVTLSCEQNLNHDAMYWYRQDPGQGLRLIYYSQIVNDFQKGDIAEGYSVSREKKESFPLTVTSAQKNPTAFYLCASSGGGTSGKNEQFFGPGTRLTVL.

The chain uses TRBV7-8 and TRBJ1-4; no clear D gene. The CDR3 is 14 amino acids. CDR1 SGHVS and CDR2 FQNEAQ come from the germline V gene. Trimming shortened V by 2 bases and J by 8 bases, and 12 bases separated the two germline ends. The CDR3 is CASSLMAVPEKLFF. The CDR3 nucleotides read TGTGCCAGCAGCTTAATGGCAGTTCCCGAAAAACTGTTTTTT.

The V gene is TRBV5-5, the J gene TRBJ2-3; no reliable D call. The V end was cut by 0 bases, the J end by 6 bases, with 11 bases between. The germline V gene has CDR1 SGHKS and CDR2 YYEKEE (reference sequence). The CDR3 is 14 residues long. For the CDR3, the DNA is TGTGCCAGCAGCTTGGGCCGCTTGGAGGATACGCAGTATTTT. The encoded protein is CASSLGRLEDTQYF. The full variable domain, its missing parts supplied by reference TRBV5-5 and TRBJ2-3, is DAGVTQSPTHLIKTRGQQVTLRCSPISGHKSVSWYQQVLGQGPQFIFQYYEKEERGRGNFPDRFSARQFPNYSSELNVNALLLGDSALYLCASSLGRLEDTQYFGPGTRLTVL.

The rearrangement links TRBV6-6 to TRBJ2-1; D might be TRBD2 (6 bases). This CDR3 has 15 amino acids. V dropped 2 bases and J dropped 4 bases, with 12 bases sitting between them. Germline CDR1 reads MNHNY; CDR2 reads SVGAGI (reference sequence). The CDR3 DNA follows: TGTGCCAGCAGTTACCCGACGCGGGGTTACAATGAGCAGTTCTTC. It codes for CASSYPTRGYNEQFF.

The CDR3 is CASSKGGAMGGGYTF. In DNA form, the CDR3 reads TGTGCCAGCAGCAAAGGGGGAGCCATGGGAGGGGGCTACACCTTC. The rearrangement links TRBV21-1 to TRBJ1-2. TRBV21-1 is marked as a pseudogene. The CDR3 contains 15 residues.

This chain links TRBV6-6 with TRBJ1-2; 7 bases are a match to TRBD1. Trimming removed 6 bases from V and 2 bases from J; junction bases left unmatched: 3. The CDR3 is 13 residues long. CDR1 is MNHNY and CDR2 is SVGAGI in the germline V gene (reference sequence). The CDR3 region is CASRLGQNYGYTF. Written as DNA, the CDR3 is TGTGCCAGCAGGTTGGGACAGAACTATGGCTACACCTTC.

The chain joins TRBV15 to TRBJ2-1, with 8 bases lining up with TRBD2. The trim removed 2 bases at V and 8 bases at J, leaving 8 bases unmatched. The germline CDR1 and CDR2 sequences are LNHNV and YYDKDF (reference sequence). The CDR3 has 15 amino acids. The CDR3 sequence is CATSRYPGLVHEQFF. The CDR3 nucleotides are TGTGCCACCAGCAGATATCCGGGACTAGTGCATGAGCAGTTCTTC.

The V call is TRBV6-1, the J call TRBJ2-1; weak D call: TRBD2 (7 bases). V gave up 8 bases and J gave up 10 bases, with 21 bases separating them. The length of the CDR3 is 14 residues. Germline values: CDR1 MNHNS, CDR2 SASEGT. The CDR3 region is CASGRGGSPTEQFF. As DNA, the CDR3 is TGTGCCAGCGGAAGGGGGGGCAGCCCAACCGAGCAGTTCTTC.

The V gene is TRBV2, the J gene TRBJ2-2; 8 nucleotides match TRBD1. Germline-derived CDR1 and CDR2 are SNHLY and FYNNEI. The CDR3 sequence is 12 residues long. V lost 10 bases to trimming and J lost 7 bases; unmatched junction nucleotides: 5. The DNA for the CDR3 is TGTGCCACAAACAGGGGGTACGGGGAGCTGTTTTTT. Protein sequence: CATNRGYGELFF. The whole variable domain, filled in from reference TRBV2 and TRBJ2-2, reads EPEVTQTPSHQVTQMGQEVILRCVPISNHLYFYWYRQILGQKVEFLVSFYNNEISEKSEIFDDQFSVERPDGSNFTLKIRSTKLEDSAMYFCATNRGYGELFFGEGSRLTVL.

This chain uses TRBV7-6 with TRBJ2-5; 7 nucleotides match TRBD1. The CDR3 has 14 residues. Germline CDR1 reads SGHVS; CDR2 reads FNYEAQ. J lost 5 bases, V lost 2 bases, and 5 bases had no gene match. In nucleotides, the CDR3 is TGTGCCAGCAGCTTAACAGGGGCTGGGGAGACCCAGTACTTC. This translates into CASSLTGAGETQYF.

The chain links TRBV7-2 to TRBJ2-7; TRBD1 matches at 8 bases. The V gene's germline CDR1 is SGHTA and CDR2 FQGNSA. CDR3 size: 15 residues. V lost 5 bases, J lost 4 bases, and 10 bases stayed unmatched. In DNA, the CDR3 is TGTGCCAGCAGCCCCCAGGTGTACAGGGGGTACGAGCAGTACGTC. Encoded protein: CASSPQVYRGYEQYV.

The gene calls are TRBV18 and TRBJ2-3; the D gene is possibly TRBD2 (6 bases). V lost 0 bases and J 7 bases, leaving 11 bases between the germline ends. The CDR3 length is 14 residues. The V gene's germline CDR1 is KGHSH and CDR2 LQKENI. CDR3 sequence (DNA): TGTGCCAGCTCACCACCCCCTAGCGCGAATACGCAGTATTTT. Protein sequence: CASSPPPSANTQYF.

This rearrangement joins TRBV25-1 to TRBJ1-1; the D is unclear. The CDR3 runs to 13 residues. Looked up from germline, CDR1 is MGHDK and CDR2 is SYGVNS. V was shortened by 8 bases and J by 3 bases, with 13 bases between the two germline ends. The CDR3 spells CASGREVDTEAFF. CDR3 bases: TGTGCCAGCGGGAGAGAGGTCGACACTGAAGCTTTCTTT.

The V call is TRBV29-1, the J call TRBJ1-2; TRBD1 is a possible D gene (6 bases). V was cut by 6 bases and J by 4 bases, with 18 bases left in between. Per germline, CDR1 SQVTM and CDR2 ANQGSEA. The length of the CDR3 is 14 residues. The CDR3 reads CSVGHDTGLYGYTF. CDR3 DNA sequence: TGCAGCGTGGGTCACGATACAGGGCTCTATGGCTACACCTTC.

This clone was counted at least ten times. The J gene is TRBJ1-6, the V gene TRBV5-4; no reliable D call. V lost 4 bases and J lost 9, with 14 bases in between. This CDR3 has 14 amino acids. Germline loops: CDR1 SGHNT, CDR2 YYREEE (reference sequence). The CDR3 spells CASSSRVSGSPLHF. The CDR3 region has the DNA TGTGCCAGCAGCAGCCGGGTCTCGGGTTCACCCCTCCACTTT.

The V and J genes are TRBV28 and TRBJ1-5; TRBD1 aligns across 7 bases. The V gene's germline CDR1 is MDHEN and CDR2 SYDVKM. V dropped 6 bases and J dropped 7; count of bases not matched to a gene: 6. The length of the CDR3 is 13 residues. CDR3 coding DNA: TGTGCCAGCAGGCGTCAGGGGGAGCAGCCCCAGCATTTT. Translation: CASRRQGEQPQHF.

This chain connects TRBV27 to TRBJ1-1, with 8 positions matching TRBD1. The trim removed 4 bases at V and 3 bases at J, leaving 7 bases unmatched. The CDR3 contains 15 residues. CDR1 MNHEY and CDR2 SMNVEV come from the germline V gene (reference sequence). CDR3 loop: CASSYQTGVDTEAFF. The CDR3 region has the DNA TGTGCCAGCAGTTACCAGACAGGGGTGGACACTGAAGCTTTCTTT.

This clone came up a few times. This sequence joins TRBV10-3 and TRBJ2-7; TRBD1 might be the D (5 bases). V lost 3 bases and J lost 3, with 9 bases in between. Germline CDR1 ENHRY, CDR2 SYGVKD. The CDR3 spans 13 residues. The CDR3 bases are TGTGCCATCAGTGACTCAGGGATCTACGAGCAGTACGTC. It specifies CAISDSGIYEQYV.

This chain connects TRBV23-1 to TRBJ2-2, with 10 bases matching TRBD2. TRBV23-1 qualifies as an ORF whose function is uncertain. This CDR3 spans 16 amino acids. This chain's CDR3 is CNIGVAGGLNTGELFF. Here the CDR3 DNA reads TGCAACATAGGAGTAGCGGGAGGTCTGAACACCGGGGAGCTGTTTTTT.

The chain combines TRBV18 with TRBJ1-1, with D tentatively TRBD1 (6 bases). The CDR3 runs to 15 residues. The germline V gene encodes CDR1 KGHSH and CDR2 LQKENI. Trimming took 2 bases from V and 7 from J, leaving 17 bases between them. CDR3 DNA sequence: TGTGCCAGCTCACCAAACTTGTCGGCAGGGGTTGAAGCTTTCTTT. As protein: CASSPNLSAGVEAFF.

The sample holds a few counts of this clone. J is TRBJ1-2 and V is TRBV6-5, with TRBD1 as a possible D gene (5 bases). The CDR3 is 13 residues long. Per the germline V gene, CDR1 is MNHEY and CDR2 is SVGAGI. V was shortened by 7 bases and J by 4 bases, with 13 bases between the two germline ends. CDR3 sequence: CASKEGVSYGYTF. For the CDR3, the DNA is TGTGCCAGCAAAGAAGGGGTAAGCTATGGCTACACCTTC.